Listed here are 6 T cell receptor beta chains from one sample, sequenced in a study of T cells after yellow fever vaccination. One entry per CDR3 protein, called by TCRdb with MiXCR from the 5' RACE reads. This table has 400,000 or so distinct CDR3 sequences, 6.2% appearing once. The sequencing used PBMCs, collected 5 days after the yellow fever booster vaccination. These receptors all come from a man aged 25 to 40 who received the YFV17D yellow fever vaccine.

This chain joins TRBV29-1 and TRBJ2-2; 9 bases fit TRBD1. The CDR3 contains 14 residues. Unmatched junction bases numbered 3, after V lost 3 bases and J lost 4 bases. Germline V lookup: CDR1 SQVTM, CDR2 ANQGSEA. CDR3 residues: CSVDETGGTGELFF. The CDR3 DNA is TGCAGCGTTGATGAGACAGGGGGCACCGGGGAGCTGTTTTTT.

The J gene is TRBJ2-5, the V gene TRBV10-2; TRBD1 matches 7 bases. V dropped 5 bases and J dropped 4; count of bases not matched to a gene: 10. Germline CDR1 is WSHSY and CDR2 is SAAADI. This CDR3 has 15 residues. The CDR3 region is CASSLTGQQGETQYF. The CDR3 nucleotides are TGCGCCAGCAGTTTGACAGGGCAACAAGGAGAGACCCAGTACTTC.

The gene calls are TRBV5-1 and TRBJ2-3; 11 nucleotides line up with TRBD2. J was trimmed by 1 base and V by 2 bases; bases with no gene match: 6. The CDR3 is 17 residues long. Per the germline V gene, CDR1 is SGHRS and CDR2 is YFSETQ. DNA for the CDR3: TGCGCCAGCAGCTTTCTGACTAGCGGGAAGGGCACAGATACGCAGTATTTT. Protein sequence: CASSFLTSGKGTDTQYF.

The rearrangement links TRBV7-3 to TRBJ2-5; a possible D gene is TRBD2 (6 bases). Trimming took off 5 bases at V and 2 bases at J, with 21 bases between the two ends. The CDR3 is 17 residues long. The germline V gene encodes CDR1 SGHTA and CDR2 FQGTGA. The CDR3 DNA sequence: TGTGCCAGCAGCCGTGGCTCGGGCGGGATAGAACAAGAGACCCAGTACTTC. Encoded protein: CASSRGSGGIEQETQYF.

V and J are TRBV3-1 and TRBJ2-7; perhaps TRBD1 as D (5 bases). Germline CDR1 is LGHDT and CDR2 is YNNKEL (reference sequence). There are 15 residues in the CDR3. Trimming removed 1 base at V and 7 bases at J, with 17 bases between. In DNA form, the CDR3 reads TGTGCCAGCAGCCAAGCTAGGGCAGGGATGGAGGAGCAGTACTTC. Translating it yields CASSQARAGMEEQYF.

This clonotype appeared a few times. J is TRBJ1-3 and V is TRBV6-1; a possible D gene is TRBD1 (5 bases). The CDR3 consists of 13 residues. V lost 5 bases to trimming and J lost 5 bases, with 10 bases between them. In germline, CDR1 is MNHNS, CDR2 SASEGT. CDR3 in DNA: TGTGCCAGCAGTCAGGGACCGCGAAACACCATATATTTT. Residues: CASSQGPRNTIYF.